The source of this TCR beta chain is a study of cytomegalovirus exposure and HLA in healthy donors. Points from the study as a whole: According to reports, the classifier identified cytomegalovirus status with high specificity and sensitivity.

Trimming pared 0 bases from V and 6 bases from J, leaving 15 bases between. The CDR3 has 15 residues. CDR1 is SGHRS and CDR2 is YFSETQ in the germline V gene. Primers for the PCR totalled 60 Vbeta and 13 Jbeta. Some clones are missing from TCRdb's copy, which holds only in-frame ones; the method was immunoSEQ multiplex PCR. The profile shows roughly 110,000 clones, under 80% of them singletons. A note on this clone: Its target is not known.

The sequenced sample consisted of PBMCs. The TCR sequence derives from a woman in her 50s in good health and CMV-seropositive. The rearrangement uses TRBV5-1 and TRBJ1-2; D possibly corresponds to TRBD1 (5 bases). CDR3 coding DNA: TGCGCCAGCAGCTTGGTTTCAGGGAATATAAATGGCTACACCTTC. This translates into CASSLVSGNINGYTF.